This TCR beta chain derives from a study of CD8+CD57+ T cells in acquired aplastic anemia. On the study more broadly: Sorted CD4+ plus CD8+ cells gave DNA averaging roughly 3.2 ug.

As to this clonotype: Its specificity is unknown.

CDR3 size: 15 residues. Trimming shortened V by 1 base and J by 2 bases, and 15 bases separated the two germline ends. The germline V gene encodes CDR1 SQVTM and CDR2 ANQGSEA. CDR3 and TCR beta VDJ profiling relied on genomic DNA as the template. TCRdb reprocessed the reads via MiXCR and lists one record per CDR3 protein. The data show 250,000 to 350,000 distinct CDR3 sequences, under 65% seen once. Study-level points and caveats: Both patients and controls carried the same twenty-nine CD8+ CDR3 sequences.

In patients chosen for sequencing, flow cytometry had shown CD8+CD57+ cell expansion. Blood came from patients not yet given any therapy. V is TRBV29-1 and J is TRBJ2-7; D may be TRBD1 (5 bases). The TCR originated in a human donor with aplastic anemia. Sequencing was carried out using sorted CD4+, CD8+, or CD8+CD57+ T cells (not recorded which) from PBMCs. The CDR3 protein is CSVEGEGAPAYEQYF. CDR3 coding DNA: TGCAGCGTTGAAGGGGAAGGGGCGCCAGCCTACGAGCAGTACTTC.